The rows below give T cell receptor beta chains drawn from one sample of a study of cytomegalovirus exposure and HLA in healthy donors. Here immunoSEQ multiplex PCR was the method, and the copy in TCRdb shows in-frame clones only, minus some. The data contain more than 200,000 clones, around 90% of them seen just once; the ten biggest clones take up approximately 3.1%. The sequenced sample consisted of PBMCs. The receptors were gathered from a woman aged 25 to 39 in good health and CMV-seronegative. CDR3s include the opening cysteine and the closing phenylalanine or tryptophan. D genes are given only for firm matches. The listing skips clone size in some rows; elsewhere it reads once, few, many or a size class.

CDR3nt: TGTGCCAGCAGTTCTCCAAGGGGAGCTGAGCAGTTCTTC; CDR3aa: CASSSPRGAEQFF; j_gene: TRBJ2-1; abundance: NA; d_gene: NA; v_gene: TRBV7-9
CDR3nt: TGTGCCAGCAGTGAACTGCCAGGGATGGATTATGGCTACACCTTC; CDR3aa: CASSELPGMDYGYTF; j_gene: TRBJ1-2; abundance: NA; d_gene: NA; v_gene: TRBV6-1
CDR3nt: TGTGCCAGCAGCTTAAGAGGGGCCGGGTACGAGCAGTACTTC; CDR3aa: CASSLRGAGYEQYF; j_gene: TRBJ2-7; abundance: NA; d_gene: NA; v_gene: TRBV7-2
CDR3nt: TGTGCCAGCAGTACAATCGGGACAGCTGTCTACGAGCAGTACTTC; CDR3aa: CASSTIGTAVYEQYF; j_gene: TRBJ2-7; abundance: NA; d_gene: TRBD1; v_gene: TRBV14
CDR3nt: TGCGCCAGCAGCGCCCAGGGCGCTACATTGACCCAGTACTTC; CDR3aa: CASSAQGATLTQYF; j_gene: TRBJ2-5; abundance: few; d_gene: NA; v_gene: TRBV5-1
CDR3nt: TGTGCCAGCAGTTACGGGAAGGGGGGAAATGAGCAGTTCTTC; CDR3aa: CASSYGKGGNEQFF; j_gene: TRBJ2-1; abundance: NA; d_gene: NA; v_gene: TRBV27
CDR3nt: TGTGCCAGCATGCCAGGGGGTAGTGAGCAGTTCTTC; CDR3aa: CASMPGGSEQFF; j_gene: TRBJ2-1; abundance: NA; d_gene: TRBD1; v_gene: TRBV2
CDR3nt: TGTGCCAGCGTACGAGGCGGGGACCTCTACGAGCAGTACTTC; CDR3aa: CASVRGGDLYEQYF; j_gene: TRBJ2-7; abundance: NA; d_gene: NA; v_gene: TRBV2
CDR3nt: TGTGCCAGCACCCAGGGGGGCACCGGGGAGCTGTTTTTT; CDR3aa: CASTQGGTGELFF; j_gene: TRBJ2-2; abundance: NA; d_gene: NA; v_gene: TRBV7-6
CDR3nt: TGTGCCAGCAGCTCCCCCACTCGAGGACAACTCCCCCCGTTCTTC; CDR3aa: CASSSPTRGQLPPFF; j_gene: TRBJ2-1; abundance: once; d_gene: NA; v_gene: TRBV13
CDR3nt: TGTGCCAGCAGTCGTGGGGGCCTAGGGCAGCCCCAGCATTTT; CDR3aa: CASSRGGLGQPQHF; j_gene: TRBJ1-5; abundance: NA; d_gene: NA; v_gene: TRBV6-6
CDR3nt: TGTGCCAGCAGCTTTACAGGGACTCTTTTCTTT; CDR3aa: CASSFTGTLFF; j_gene: TRBJ1-1; abundance: NA; d_gene: NA; v_gene: TRBV11-2
CDR3nt: TGTGCCATCTCAACAGCAAACACCGGGGAGCTGTTTTTT; CDR3aa: CAISTANTGELFF; j_gene: TRBJ2-2; abundance: once; d_gene: NA; v_gene: TRBV10-3
CDR3nt: TGTGCCAGCAGCTTGGCCAGGGGGGTCCCCTACGAGCAGTACTTC; CDR3aa: CASSLARGVPYEQYF; j_gene: TRBJ2-7; abundance: once; d_gene: NA; v_gene: TRBV5-6
CDR3nt: TGTGCCAGCAAGGCAGCATCCTACGAGCAGTACTTC; CDR3aa: CASKAASYEQYF; j_gene: TRBJ2-7; abundance: NA; d_gene: NA; v_gene: TRBV28
CDR3nt: TGTGCCTGGAGTGTCGGGGCTGGGGCCAACGTCCTGACTTTC; CDR3aa: CAWSVGAGANVLTF; j_gene: TRBJ2-6; abundance: once; d_gene: NA; v_gene: TRBV30
CDR3nt: TGTGCCAGCAGTTTAGTCAACTCCAATCAGCCCCAGCATTTT; CDR3aa: CASSLVNSNQPQHF; j_gene: TRBJ1-5; abundance: NA; d_gene: NA; v_gene: TRBV27
CDR3nt: TGTGCCAGCAGCCAAAACACAGTCCCGGCCAACGTCCTGACTTTC; CDR3aa: CASSQNTVPANVLTF; j_gene: TRBJ2-6; abundance: once; d_gene: NA; v_gene: TRBV4-2
CDR3nt: TGTGCCAGCAGCGTTCCTCGGACCGGTGATAACTATGGCTACACCTTC; CDR3aa: CASSVPRTGDNYGYTF; j_gene: TRBJ1-2; abundance: NA; d_gene: NA; v_gene: TRBV9